These 9 T cell receptor beta chains were all obtained from the same sample, sequenced in a study of T cells after yellow fever vaccination. TCRdb re-derived calls from the 5' RACE reads in MiXCR, one entry per CDR3 protein. The repertoire consists of around 500,000 distinct CDR3 sequences, with less than 25% occurring once and the leading ten covering about 16%. Sequencing used PBMCs, obtained less than 25 days after the first yellow fever vaccination. The receptors come from a man aged 18-30 years who received the YFV17D yellow fever vaccine.

This clonotype was seen a few times. The chain joins TRBV5-1 to TRBJ2-7; 9 nucleotides align to TRBD2. The CDR3 extends over 17 amino acids. Trimming removed 1 base from V and 7 bases from J; junction bases left unmatched: 15. Germline CDR1 and CDR2: SGHRS and YFSETQ. The CDR3 DNA reads TGCGCCAGCAGCTTGTTCCTAGCGGGGTCCCCCGAAGGGGAGCAGTACTTC. The encoded protein is CASSLFLAGSPEGEQYF.

V gene TRBV11-2 combines with J gene TRBJ1-4; D is possibly TRBD1 (6 bases). Trimming took 6 bases from V and 8 from J, leaving 19 bases between them. The CDR3 contains 15 residues. Per germline, CDR1 SGHAT and CDR2 FQNNGV. The CDR3 nucleotides are TGTGCCAGCAGTCCACCGGGACTCGGGGGCGAAAAACTGTTTTTT. The encoded protein is CASSPPGLGGEKLFF.

For the CDR3, the DNA is TGTGCCAGCAGCCCTCGAATTAGGAATGAGCAGTTCTTC. This codes for CASSPRIRNEQFF. V is TRBV7-2 and J is TRBJ2-1; D ambiguous. V gave up 5 bases and J gave up 7 bases, with 12 bases separating them. CDR3 length equals 13 residues. CDR1 is SGHTA, CDR2 FQGNSA, per germline.

The chain couples TRBV19 to TRBJ2-2; 8 bases line up with TRBD1. Trimming removed 2 bases from V and 5 bases from J; junction bases left unmatched: 10. CDR1 and CDR2 (germline): LNHDA, SQIVND (reference sequence). This CDR3 comprises 17 residues. This CDR3 reads CASSISRLRGHTGELFF. CDR3 bases: TGTGCCAGTAGTATATCTCGCCTCAGGGGGCATACCGGGGAGCTGTTTTTT.

This clonotype was recorded a few times. The rearrangement uses TRBV7-8 and TRBJ2-7; the match to TRBD1 covers 9 bases. The germline CDR1 and CDR2 sequences are SGHVS and FQNEAQ. The CDR3 is made up of 13 amino acids. Trimming at V came to 4 bases and at J to 3 bases, leaving 1 base not matched to a gene. The CDR3 reads CASSWGQGYEQYV. The CDR3 bases are TGTGCCAGCAGCTGGGGACAGGGCTACGAGCAGTACGTC.

This clonotype showed up just a few times. The gene calls are TRBV9 and TRBJ2-2; the D gene is possibly TRBD1 (6 bases). CDR1 is SGDLS, CDR2 YYNGEE, per germline. This CDR3 contains 13 residues. Trimming shortened V by 10 bases and J by 4 bases, and 14 bases separated the two germline ends. The CDR3 region has the DNA TGTGCCGGGGCCGAGGGGGTCACCGGGGAGCTGTTTTTT. It translates to CAGAEGVTGELFF.

The rearrangement uses TRBV6-1 and TRBJ1-2, with 7 bases lining up with TRBD1. J was trimmed by 3 bases and V by 6 bases; bases with no gene match: 7. Per the germline V gene, CDR1 is MNHNS and CDR2 is SASEGT. The CDR3 is made up of 14 amino acids. The CDR3 sequence: CASRAGGEDYGYTF. The DNA of the CDR3 is TGTGCCAGCAGGGCAGGGGGTGAGGACTATGGCTACACCTTC.

The genes are TRBV7-6 and TRBJ2-2, with a possible D match to TRBD2 (5 bases). The CDR3 totals 13 residues. V gave up 5 bases and J gave up 5 bases, with 9 bases separating them. In germline, CDR1 is SGHVS, CDR2 FNYEAQ. For the CDR3, the DNA is TGTGCCAGCAGCCCCGACTATACCGGGGAGCTGTTTTTT. Translation: CASSPDYTGELFF.

This chain connects TRBV7-9 to TRBJ1-5; 8 nucleotides align to TRBD1. This CDR3 contains 14 residues. Germline CDR1 and CDR2: SEHNR and FQNEAQ (reference sequence). V dropped 4 bases and J dropped 7; count of bases not matched to a gene: 6. The CDR3 DNA is TGTGCCAGCAGCTCATCAGGGGGCGGACAGCCCCAGCATTTT. Protein sequence: CASSSSGGGQPQHF. Looking up the rest from reference TRBV7-9 and TRBJ1-5 gives the full variable domain: DTGVSQNPRHKITKRGQNVTFRCDPISEHNRLYWYRQTLGQGPEFLTYFQNEAQLEKSRLLSDRFSAERPKGSFSTLEIQRTEQGDSAMYLCASSSSGGGQPQHFGDGTRLSIL.